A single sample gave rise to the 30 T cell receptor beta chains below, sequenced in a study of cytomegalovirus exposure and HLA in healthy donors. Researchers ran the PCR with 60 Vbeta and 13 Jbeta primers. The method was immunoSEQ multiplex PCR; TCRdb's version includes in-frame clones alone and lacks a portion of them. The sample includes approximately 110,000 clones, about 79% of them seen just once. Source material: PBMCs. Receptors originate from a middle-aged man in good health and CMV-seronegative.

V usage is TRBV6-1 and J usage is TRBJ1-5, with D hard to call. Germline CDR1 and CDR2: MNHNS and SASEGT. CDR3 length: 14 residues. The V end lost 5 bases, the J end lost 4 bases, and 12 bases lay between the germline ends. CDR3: CASSNRGGNQPQHF. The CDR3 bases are TGTGCCAGCAGTAACCGGGGTGGGAATCAGCCCCAGCATTTT.

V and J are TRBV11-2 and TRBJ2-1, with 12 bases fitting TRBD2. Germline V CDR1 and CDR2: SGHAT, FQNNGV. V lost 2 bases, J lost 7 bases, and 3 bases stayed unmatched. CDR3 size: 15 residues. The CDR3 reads CASSLMLAGGNEQFF. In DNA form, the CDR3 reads TGTGCCAGCAGCTTAATGCTAGCGGGGGGGAATGAGCAGTTCTTC.

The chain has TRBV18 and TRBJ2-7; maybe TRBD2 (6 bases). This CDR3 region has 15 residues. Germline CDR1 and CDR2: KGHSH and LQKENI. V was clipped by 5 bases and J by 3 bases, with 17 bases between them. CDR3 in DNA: TGTGCCAGCTCATCCTCGGGAGTCAGTTACTACGAGCAGTACTTC. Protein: CASSSSGVSYYEQYF.

CDR3: CASSVGAGGSVETQYF. DNA for the CDR3: TGTGCCAGCAGCGTAGGGGCGGGGGGGTCGGTAGAGACCCAGTACTTC. The rearrangement joins TRBV9 to TRBJ2-5; 9 bases align to TRBD2. This CDR3 contains 16 residues. Germline CDR1 reads SGDLS; CDR2 reads YYNGEE. V lost 0 bases to trimming and J lost 4 bases; unmatched junction nucleotides: 7. The whole variable domain, remainder taken from reference TRBV9 and TRBJ2-5, is DSGVTQTPKHLITATGQRVTLRCSPRSGDLSVYWYQQSLDQGLQFLIQYYNGEERAKGNILERFSAQQFPDLHSELNLSSLELGDSALYFCASSVGAGGSVETQYFGPGTRLLVL.

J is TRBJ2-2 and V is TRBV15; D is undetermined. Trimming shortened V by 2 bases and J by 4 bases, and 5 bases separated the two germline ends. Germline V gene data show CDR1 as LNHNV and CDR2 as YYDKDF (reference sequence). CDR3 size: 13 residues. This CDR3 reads CATSRSGTGELFF. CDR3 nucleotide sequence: TGTGCCACCAGCAGATCAGGCACCGGGGAGCTGTTTTTT.

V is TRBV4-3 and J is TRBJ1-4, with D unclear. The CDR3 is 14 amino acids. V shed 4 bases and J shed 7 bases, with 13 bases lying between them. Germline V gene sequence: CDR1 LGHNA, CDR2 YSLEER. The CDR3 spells CASSPWISGEKLFF. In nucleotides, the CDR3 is TGCGCCAGCAGCCCCTGGATTTCGGGTGAAAAACTGTTTTTT.

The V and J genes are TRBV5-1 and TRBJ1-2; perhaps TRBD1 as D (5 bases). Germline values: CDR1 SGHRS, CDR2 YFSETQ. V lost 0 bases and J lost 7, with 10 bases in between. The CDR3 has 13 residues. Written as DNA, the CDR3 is TGCGCCAGCAGCTTGGGGGGCGAGCGTGGCTACACCTTC. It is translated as CASSLGGERGYTF.

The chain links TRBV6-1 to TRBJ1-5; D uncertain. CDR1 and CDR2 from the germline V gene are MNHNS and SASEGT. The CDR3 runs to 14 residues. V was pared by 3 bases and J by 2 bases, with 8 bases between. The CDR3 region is CASSDPIGNQPQHF. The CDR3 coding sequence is TGTGCCAGCAGTGACCCCATTGGCAATCAGCCCCAGCATTTT.

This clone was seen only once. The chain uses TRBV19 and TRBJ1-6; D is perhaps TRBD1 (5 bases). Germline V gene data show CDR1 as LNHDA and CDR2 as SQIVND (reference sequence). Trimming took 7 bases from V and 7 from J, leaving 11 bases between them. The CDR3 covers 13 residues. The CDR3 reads CASNQGYNSPLHF. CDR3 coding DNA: TGTGCCAGTAATCAGGGTTACAATTCACCCCTCCACTTT.

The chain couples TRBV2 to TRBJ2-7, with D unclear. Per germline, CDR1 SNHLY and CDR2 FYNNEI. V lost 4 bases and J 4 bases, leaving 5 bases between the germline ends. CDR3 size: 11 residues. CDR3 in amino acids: CASSVRYEQYF. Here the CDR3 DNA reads TGTGCCAGCAGTGTGAGGTACGAGCAGTACTTC.

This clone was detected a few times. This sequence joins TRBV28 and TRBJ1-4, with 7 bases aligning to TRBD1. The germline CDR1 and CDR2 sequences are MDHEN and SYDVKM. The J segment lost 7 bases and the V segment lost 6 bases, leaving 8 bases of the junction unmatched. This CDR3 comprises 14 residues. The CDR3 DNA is TGTGCCAGCAGACCCGGGACAGAGACTGAAAAACTGTTTTTT. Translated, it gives CASRPGTETEKLFF. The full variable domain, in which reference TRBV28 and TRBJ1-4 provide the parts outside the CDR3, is DVKVTQSSRYLVKRTGEKVFLECVQDMDHENMFWYRQDPGLGLRLIYFSYDVKMKEKGDIPEGYSVSREKKERFSLILESASTNQTSMYLCASRPGTETEKLFFGSGTQLSVL.

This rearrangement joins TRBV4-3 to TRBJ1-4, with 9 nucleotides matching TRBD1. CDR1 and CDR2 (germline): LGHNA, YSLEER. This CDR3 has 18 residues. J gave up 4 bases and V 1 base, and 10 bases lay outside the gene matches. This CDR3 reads CASSQGPWTGEGNEKLFF. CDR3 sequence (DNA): TGCGCCAGCAGCCAAGGGCCTTGGACAGGGGAGGGTAATGAAAAACTGTTTTTT.

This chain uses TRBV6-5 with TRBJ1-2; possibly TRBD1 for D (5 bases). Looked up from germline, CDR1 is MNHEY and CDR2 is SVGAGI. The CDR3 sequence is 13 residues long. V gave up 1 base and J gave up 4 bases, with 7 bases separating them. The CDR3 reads CASSYFDSYGYTF. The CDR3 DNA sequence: TGTGCCAGCAGTTACTTCGACAGCTATGGCTACACCTTC.

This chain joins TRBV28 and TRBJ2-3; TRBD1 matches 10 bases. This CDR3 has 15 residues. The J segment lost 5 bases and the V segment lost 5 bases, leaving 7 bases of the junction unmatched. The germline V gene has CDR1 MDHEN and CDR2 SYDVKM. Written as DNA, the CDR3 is TGTGCCAGCAGTCCCGGACAGGGGGTGGGAGATACGCAGTATTTT. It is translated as CASSPGQGVGDTQYF.

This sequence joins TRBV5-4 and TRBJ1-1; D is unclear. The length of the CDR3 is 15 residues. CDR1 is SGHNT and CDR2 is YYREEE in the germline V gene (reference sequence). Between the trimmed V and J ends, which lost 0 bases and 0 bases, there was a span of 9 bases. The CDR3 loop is CASSLAAGMNTEAFF. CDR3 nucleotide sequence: TGTGCCAGCAGCTTGGCCGCGGGGATGAACACTGAAGCTTTCTTT.

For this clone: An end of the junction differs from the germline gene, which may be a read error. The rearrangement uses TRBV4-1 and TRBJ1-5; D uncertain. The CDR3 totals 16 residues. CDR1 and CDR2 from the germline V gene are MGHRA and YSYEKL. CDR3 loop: CASSQALFGENQPQHF. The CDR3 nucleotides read TGTGCCAGCAGCCAAGCCCTTTTCGGGGAGAATCAGCCCCAGCATTTT.

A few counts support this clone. CDR3 DNA: TGTGCCAGCACCGGAAAAGGTGGTTATCGGGCCTACGAGCAGTACTTC. Protein product: CASTGKGGYRAYEQYF. The V and J genes are TRBV2 and TRBJ2-7; D not resolved. CDR3 length equals 16 residues. The V gene lost 7 bases and the J gene lost 2 bases, with 21 bases spanning the gap. CDR1 and CDR2 from the germline V gene are SNHLY and FYNNEI.

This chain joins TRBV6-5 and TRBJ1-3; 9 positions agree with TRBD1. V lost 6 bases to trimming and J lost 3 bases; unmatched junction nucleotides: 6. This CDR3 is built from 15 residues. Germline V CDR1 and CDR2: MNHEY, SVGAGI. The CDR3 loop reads CASSIGQGFGNTIYF. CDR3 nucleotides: TGTGCCAGCAGCATCGGACAGGGGTTTGGAAACACCATATATTTT.

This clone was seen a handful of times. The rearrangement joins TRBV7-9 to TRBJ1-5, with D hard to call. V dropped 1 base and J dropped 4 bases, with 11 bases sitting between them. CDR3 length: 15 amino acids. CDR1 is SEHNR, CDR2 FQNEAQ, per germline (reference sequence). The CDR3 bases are TGTGCCAGCAGCTTAGGGGGAGGTCGGAATCAGCCCCAGCATTTT. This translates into CASSLGGGRNQPQHF.

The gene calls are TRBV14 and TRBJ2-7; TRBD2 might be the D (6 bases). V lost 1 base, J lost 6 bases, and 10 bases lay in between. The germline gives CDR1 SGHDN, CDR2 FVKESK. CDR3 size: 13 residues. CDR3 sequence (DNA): TGTGCCAGCAGCCAAGGATGGGGAGGCGAGCAGTACTTC. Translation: CASSQGWGGEQYF.

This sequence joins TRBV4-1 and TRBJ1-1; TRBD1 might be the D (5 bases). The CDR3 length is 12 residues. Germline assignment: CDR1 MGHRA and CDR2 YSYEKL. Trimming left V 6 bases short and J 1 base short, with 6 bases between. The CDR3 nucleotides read TGCGCCAGCAGGGGGCGGAACACTGAAGCTTTCTTT. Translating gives CASRGRNTEAFF.

The CDR3 reads CASSQSRDSAGYTF. The CDR3 nucleotides read TGTGCCAGCAGCCAATCCAGGGACAGCGCTGGCTACACCTTC. V and J are TRBV16 and TRBJ1-2; 7 nucleotides line up with TRBD1. The CDR3 sequence is 14 residues long. V trimming: 0 bases; J trimming: 7 bases; junction bases outside the gene matches: 5. CDR1 is KGHSY, CDR2 FQNENV, per germline.

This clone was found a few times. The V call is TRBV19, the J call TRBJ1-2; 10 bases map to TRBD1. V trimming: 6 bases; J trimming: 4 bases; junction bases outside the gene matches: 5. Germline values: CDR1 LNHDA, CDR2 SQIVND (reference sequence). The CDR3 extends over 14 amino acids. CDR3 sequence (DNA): TGTGCCAGTAGAACGACAGGGGGCGCCTATGGCTACACCTTC. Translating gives CASRTTGGAYGYTF.

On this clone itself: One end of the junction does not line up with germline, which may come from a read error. The CDR3 DNA sequence: TGTTCCAGCACCATTCTCGCACGGGGGATGAACACTGAAGCTTTCTTT. Translation gives CSSTILARGMNTEAFF. This chain links TRBV7-9 with TRBJ1-1; tentatively, D is TRBD1 (5 bases). There are 16 residues in the CDR3. Germline CDR1 reads SEHNR; CDR2 reads FQNEAQ (reference sequence).

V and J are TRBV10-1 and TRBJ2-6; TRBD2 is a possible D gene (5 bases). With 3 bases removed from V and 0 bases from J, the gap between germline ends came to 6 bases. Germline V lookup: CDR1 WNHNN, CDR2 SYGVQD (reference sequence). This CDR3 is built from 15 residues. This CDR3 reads CASSERGSGANVLTF. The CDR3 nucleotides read TGCGCCAGCAGTGAACGGGGCTCTGGGGCCAACGTCCTGACTTTC.

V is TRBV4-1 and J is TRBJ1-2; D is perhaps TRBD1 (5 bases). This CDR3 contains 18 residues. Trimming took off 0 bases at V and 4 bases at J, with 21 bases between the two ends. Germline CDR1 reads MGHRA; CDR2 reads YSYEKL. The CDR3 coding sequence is TGCGCCAGCAGCCAAGATCCAGACAGCCACACCGTTGTCTATGGCTACACCTTC. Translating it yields CASSQDPDSHTVVYGYTF.

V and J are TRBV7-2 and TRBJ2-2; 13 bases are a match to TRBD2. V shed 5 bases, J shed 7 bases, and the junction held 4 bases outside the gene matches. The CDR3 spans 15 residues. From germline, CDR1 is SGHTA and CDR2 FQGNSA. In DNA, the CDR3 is TGTGCCAGCAGCCTAGGACTAGCGGGGGACGGGGAGCTGTTTTTT. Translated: CASSLGLAGDGELFF.

The DNA for the CDR3 is TGTGCCAGCAGCCAACGGGGCTCTGGGGCCAACGTCCTGACTTTC. Amino acid sequence: CASSQRGSGANVLTF. The genes are TRBV11-2 and TRBJ2-6; maybe TRBD2 (5 bases). The CDR3 has 15 residues. Germline V gives CDR1 SGHAT, CDR2 FQNNGV. The V end lost 5 bases, the J end lost 0 bases, and 8 bases lay between the germline ends.

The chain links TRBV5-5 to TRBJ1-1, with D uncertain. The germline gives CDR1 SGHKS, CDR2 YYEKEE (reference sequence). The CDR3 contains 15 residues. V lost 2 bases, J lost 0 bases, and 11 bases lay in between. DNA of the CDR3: TGTGCCAGCAGCTTCGGAGGGCGGGTGAACACTGAAGCTTTCTTT. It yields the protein CASSFGGRVNTEAFF.

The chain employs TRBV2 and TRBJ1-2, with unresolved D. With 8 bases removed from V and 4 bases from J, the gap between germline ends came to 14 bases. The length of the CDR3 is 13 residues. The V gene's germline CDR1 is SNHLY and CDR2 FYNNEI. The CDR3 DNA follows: TGTGCCAGCGCCACGAGCACCGCCTATGGCTACACCTTC. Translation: CASATSTAYGYTF. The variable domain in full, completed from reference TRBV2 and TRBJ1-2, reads EPEVTQTPSHQVTQMGQEVILRCVPISNHLYFYWYRQILGQKVEFLVSFYNNEISEKSEIFDDQFSVERPDGSNFTLKIRSTKLEDSAMYFCASATSTAYGYTFGSGTRLTVV.